This TCR beta chain is from a study of response to subunit inactivated influenza vaccine. Whole-study results and caveats: Only a handful of new T cells, the authors suggested, are recruited with each seasonal influenza vaccination.

This CDR3 contains 15 residues. V dropped 1 base and J dropped 5 bases, with 12 bases sitting between them. Germline loops: CDR1 MNHEY, CDR2 SVGAGI. TCRdb fed the RT-PCR reads into MiXCR, producing one record per CDR3 protein. Here the sample spans a few hundred thousand distinct CDR3 sequences, about 15% being singletons. This clonotype was observed a few times. The target antigen is unknown. The J gene is TRBJ1-5, the V gene TRBV6-5, with TRBD1 as a possible D gene (6 bases). The input for sequencing was PBMCs from blood, taken approximately 13 days after vaccination. This TCR was recovered from a man aged 50 to 59 who received an inactivated influenza vaccine. CDR3 sequence: CASSYFPRGDQPQHF. The CDR3 coding sequence is TGTGCCAGCAGTTACTTCCCCAGGGGCGATCAGCCCCAGCATTTT.